This T cell receptor (beta chain) came from a study of cytomegalovirus exposure and HLA in healthy donors. Study observations and caveats: Associated with HLA alleles at 0.05 false discovery rate in a later analysis were around 15,000 TCR beta sequences. Many donors carried some public TCRs, although rarity characterized most TCR sequences. For cytomegalovirus status, the classifier reportedly gave diagnoses with high specificity and sensitivity.

Worth noting for this clone: The antigen is undetermined.

The PCR employed 60 Vbeta primers together with 13 Jbeta primers. Sequenced by immunoSEQ multiplex PCR; TCRdb stores in-frame clones only, minus some. Its table lists 130,000 or so clones. CDR3 length equals 15 residues. CDR1 ENHRY and CDR2 SYGVKD come from the germline V gene. The V gene lost 10 bases and the J gene lost 5 bases, with 18 bases spanning the gap. The clonotype was recovered from a woman between 35 and 50 years old in good health and CMV-seronegative. The specimen sequenced was PBMCs. The gene calls are TRBV10-3 and TRBJ1-6; no clear D. This chain's CDR3 is CATLGHLINNSPLHF. CDR3 bases: TGTGCCACCCTGGGCCACCTAATTAATAATTCACCCCTCCACTTT.